This T cell receptor beta chain was sequenced during a study of blood T cell repertoires in COVID-19. As for the study in general: Nucleic acid was either cDNA or gDNA, and it came from T cells, B-cell-depleted T cells, or PBMCs.

From germline, CDR1 is SGHRS and CDR2 YFSETQ. This CDR3 is built from 16 residues. Trimming removed 2 bases at V and 1 base at J, with 14 bases between. The method was immunoSEQ multiplex PCR; TCRdb's version includes in-frame clones alone and lacks a portion of them. Altogether tens of thousands of clones are present, 84% being singletons, with the ten largest covering over 10%. This receptor was taken from a woman older than 75 with acute or convalescent COVID-19. This chain connects TRBV5-1 to TRBJ2-3; D not resolved. Material for sequencing was peripheral blood. CDR3 bases: TGCGCCAGCAGCTTAAAAGTTGTGCAGGGCACAGATACGCAGTATTTT. It is translated as CASSLKVVQGTDTQYF.